This T cell receptor (beta chain) was sequenced in a study of beta chain features in type 1 diabetes. This clone was observed a handful of times. Its antigen is as yet unknown. The sample holds other DNA sequences that translate to the same CDR3. From germline, CDR1 is LNHDA and CDR2 SQIVND (reference sequence). V gave up 3 bases and J gave up 4 bases, with 9 bases separating them. The CDR3 runs to 13 residues. As every portion of the isolated RNA was reverse transcribed, the sequencing read expressed TCRB transcripts. Sequenced naive, central memory and regulatory T cell samples produced an average of roughly 3.5 million reads. Measured with immunoSEQ multiplex PCR; TCRdb has only the in-frame clones, and not every one. The sample holds about 300,000 clones; about 8% are singletons and the top ten take more than 0.9%. Study-level findings and limits: A moderate, significant TCRB CDR3 shortening appeared in type 1 diabetes across four CD4+ subsets.

Each of the CD4+ naive, central memory, regulatory and stem cell-like memory populations was sorted via CD45RO/CCR7/CD25/CD127/CD95/CD27. Each sorted population was over 95% pure. The chain recombines TRBV19 with TRBJ1-2; D ambiguous. The sequence was collected from a woman under 30 in good health. Sequencing used central memory CD4+ T cells from blood. The CDR3 loop is CASSMRQIYGYTF. The CDR3 DNA sequence: TGTGCCAGTAGTATGAGGCAGATCTATGGCTACACCTTC.